This T cell receptor (beta chain) was sequenced during a study of T cells expressing NK-cell markers. Study context: HCMV seropositivity marked seven of the eight sequenced donors; one was seronegative. Regarding the study as a whole: Whether expanded NKG2C+ T cell clones were HCMV-specific remained unclear.

CDR1 and CDR2 from the germline V gene are LGHNT and FRNRAP. The CDR3 is 15 residues long. 5'RACE template switching with UMIs generated TCR beta cDNA. TCRdb reprocessed the 5' RACE reads, with one entry per CDR3 protein and no DNA. This specimen shows about 150,000 distinct CDR3 sequences; the ten leading clones hold 37%. Points on this clonotype: Antigen: not known.

The sample was blood T cells: a sorted CD56 or NKG2C T cell subset, CD4+ or CD8+ T cells, or bulk PBMC T cells (not recorded which). J is TRBJ2-3 and V is TRBV12-5; the D call from TCRdb, TRBD2, cannot be confirmed without DNA. The clonotype was recovered from a woman in her 50s in good health. The CDR3 spells CASGFAAGSTDTQYF.